The 2 T cell receptor beta chains reported below all come from one sample, sequenced in a study of T cell responses to AZD1222 COVID-19 vaccine (dated by TCRdb to the early 2020s). The time point label, as the study defines it: baseline before first vaccination. The method behind the library was the immunoSEQ multiplex PCR assay. TCRdb took over this immuneACCESS table, retaining in-frame rearrangements with V and J assigned. Such tables are incomplete; in checked studies, under half of the missing clones stem from an unresolved V gene, and the remainder is unexplained. The sample table contains 90,000 to 120,000 clones; only one count was recorded for 90% to 95% of them. The top ten hold about 20% of the sample. The sequenced sample was peripheral blood, obtained on day 0 of AZD1222 vaccination. The receptors stem from an adult in good health.

Only a few counts were recorded for this clone. V and J are TRBV11-2 and TRBJ2-5; no clear D. V lost 4 bases to trimming and J lost 1 base, with 4 bases between them. Germline CDR1 and CDR2: SGHAT and FQNNGV. There are 12 residues in the CDR3. CDR3 coding DNA: TGTGCCAGCAGCTATGGCCAAGAGACCCAGTACTTC. Its protein product is CASSYGQETQYF.

The J gene is TRBJ2-5, the V gene TRBV15, with TRBD2 identical over 8 bases. J was trimmed by 4 bases and V by 1 base; bases with no gene match: 8. This CDR3 region has 16 residues. Germline V lookup: CDR1 LNHNV, CDR2 YYDKDF (reference sequence). For the CDR3, the DNA is TGTGCCACCAGCAGAGGTGCGGGGGGATTAACAGAGACCCAGTACTTC. It codes for CATSRGAGGLTETQYF.